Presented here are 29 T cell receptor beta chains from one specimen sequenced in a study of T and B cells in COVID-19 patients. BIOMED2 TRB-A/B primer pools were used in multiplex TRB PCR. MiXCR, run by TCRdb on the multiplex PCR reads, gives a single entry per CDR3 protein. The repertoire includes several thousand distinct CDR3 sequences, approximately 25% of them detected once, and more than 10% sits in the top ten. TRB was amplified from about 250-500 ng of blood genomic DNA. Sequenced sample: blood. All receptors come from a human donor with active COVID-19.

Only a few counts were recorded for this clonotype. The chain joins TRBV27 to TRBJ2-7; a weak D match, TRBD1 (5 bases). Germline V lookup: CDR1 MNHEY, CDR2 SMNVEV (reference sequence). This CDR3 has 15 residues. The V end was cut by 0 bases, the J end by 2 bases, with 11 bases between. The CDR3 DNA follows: TGTGCCAGCAGTTTATCGCTGCTGGGGCCCTACGAGCAGTACTTC. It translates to CASSLSLLGPYEQYF.

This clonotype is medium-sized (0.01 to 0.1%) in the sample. The DNA for the CDR3 is TGTGCCAGCAGGGACAGGGCTAGCACAGATACGCAGTATTTT. The encoded protein is CASRDRASTDTQYF. The chain links TRBV6-5 to TRBJ2-3, with 8 positions matching TRBD1. This CDR3 contains 14 residues. Germline CDR1 MNHEY, CDR2 SVGAGI. V lost 6 bases to trimming and J lost 0 bases; unmatched junction nucleotides: 2.

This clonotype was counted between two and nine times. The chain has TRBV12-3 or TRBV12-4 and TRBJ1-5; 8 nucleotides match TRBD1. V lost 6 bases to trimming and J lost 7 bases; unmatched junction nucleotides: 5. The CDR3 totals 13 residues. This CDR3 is CASRLTGEQPQHF. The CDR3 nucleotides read TGTGCCAGCAGGTTGACAGGGGAACAGCCCCAGCATTTT.

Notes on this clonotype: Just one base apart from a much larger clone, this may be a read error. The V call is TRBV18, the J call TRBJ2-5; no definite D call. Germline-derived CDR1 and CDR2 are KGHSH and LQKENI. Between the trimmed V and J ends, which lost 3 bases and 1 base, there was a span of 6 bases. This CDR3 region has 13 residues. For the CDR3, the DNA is TGTGCCAGCTCACCTGGCTCCCAAGAGACCCAGTACTTC. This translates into CASSPGSQETQYF.

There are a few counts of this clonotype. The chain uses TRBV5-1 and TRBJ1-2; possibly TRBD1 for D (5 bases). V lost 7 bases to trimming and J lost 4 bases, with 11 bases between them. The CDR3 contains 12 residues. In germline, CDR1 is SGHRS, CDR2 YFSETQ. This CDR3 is CASGGTSYGYTF. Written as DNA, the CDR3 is TGCGCCAGCGGGGGGACCAGCTATGGCTACACCTTC. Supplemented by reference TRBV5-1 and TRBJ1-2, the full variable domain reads KAGVTQTPRYLIKTRGQQVTLSCSPISGHRSVSWYQQTPGQGLQFLFEYFSETQRNKGNFPGRFSGRQFSNSRSEMNVSTLELGDSALYLCASGGTSYGYTFGSGTRLTVV.

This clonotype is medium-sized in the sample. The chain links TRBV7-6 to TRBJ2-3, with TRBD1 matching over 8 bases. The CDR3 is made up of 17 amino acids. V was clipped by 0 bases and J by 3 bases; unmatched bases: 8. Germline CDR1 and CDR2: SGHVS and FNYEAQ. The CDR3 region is CASSLAYAGGGTDTQYF. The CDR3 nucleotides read TGTGCCAGCAGCTTAGCGTATGCAGGGGGCGGGACAGATACGCAGTATTTT. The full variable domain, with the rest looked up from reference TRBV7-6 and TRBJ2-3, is GAGVSQSPRYKVTKRGQDVALRCDPISGHVSLYWYRQALGQGPEFLTYFNYEAQQDKSGLPNDRFSAERPEGSISTLTIQRTEQRDSAMYRCASSLAYAGGGTDTQYFGPGTRLTVL.

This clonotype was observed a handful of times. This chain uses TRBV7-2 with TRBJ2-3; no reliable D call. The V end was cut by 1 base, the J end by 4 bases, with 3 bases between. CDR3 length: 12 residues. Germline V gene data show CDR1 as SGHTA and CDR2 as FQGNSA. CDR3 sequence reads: CASSLGPDTQYF. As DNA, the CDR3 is TGTGCCAGCAGCTTAGGTCCAGATACGCAGTATTTT.

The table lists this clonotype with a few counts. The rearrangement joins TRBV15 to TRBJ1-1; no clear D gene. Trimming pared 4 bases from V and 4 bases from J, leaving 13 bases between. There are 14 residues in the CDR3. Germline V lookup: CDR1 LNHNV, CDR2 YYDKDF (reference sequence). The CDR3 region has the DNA TGTGCCACCAGCAAGACGGACGTATTCACTGAAGCTTTCTTT. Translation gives CATSKTDVFTEAFF.

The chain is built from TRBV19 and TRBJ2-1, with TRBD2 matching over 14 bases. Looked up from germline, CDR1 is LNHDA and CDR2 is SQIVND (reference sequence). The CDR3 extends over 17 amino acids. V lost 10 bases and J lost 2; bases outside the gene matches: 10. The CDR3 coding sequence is TGTGCCAAGAACGAGGGACTAGCGGGGGTTACCTACAATGAGCAGTTCTTC. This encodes CAKNEGLAGVTYNEQFF.

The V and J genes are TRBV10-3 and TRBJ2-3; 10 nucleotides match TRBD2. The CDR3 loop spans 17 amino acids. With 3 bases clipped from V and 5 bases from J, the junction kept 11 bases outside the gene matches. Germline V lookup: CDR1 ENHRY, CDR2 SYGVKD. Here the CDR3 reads CAISERISGGYLDTQYF. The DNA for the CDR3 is TGTGCCATCAGTGAAAGGATTAGCGGGGGGTACTTAGATACGCAGTATTTT.

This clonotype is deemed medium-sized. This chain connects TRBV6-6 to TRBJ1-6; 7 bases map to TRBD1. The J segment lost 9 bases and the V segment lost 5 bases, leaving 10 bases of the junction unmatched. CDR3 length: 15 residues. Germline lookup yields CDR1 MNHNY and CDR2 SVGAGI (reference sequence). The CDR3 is CASSNNQQGTSPLHF. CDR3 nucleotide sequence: TGTGCCAGCAGTAACAACCAACAGGGGACTTCACCCCTCCACTTT.

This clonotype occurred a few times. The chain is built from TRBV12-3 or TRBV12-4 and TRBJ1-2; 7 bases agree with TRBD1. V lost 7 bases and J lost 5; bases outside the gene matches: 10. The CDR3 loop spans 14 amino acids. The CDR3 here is CASTLGQTIYGYTF. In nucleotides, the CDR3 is TGTGCCAGCACTCTGGGACAGACCATATATGGCTACACCTTC.

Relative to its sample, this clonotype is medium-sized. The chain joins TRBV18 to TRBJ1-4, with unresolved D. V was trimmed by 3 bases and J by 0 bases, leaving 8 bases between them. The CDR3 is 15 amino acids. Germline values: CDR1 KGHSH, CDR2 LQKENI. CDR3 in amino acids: CASSPGVSTNEKLFF. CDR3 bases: TGTGCCAGCTCACCCGGTGTTTCAACTAATGAAAAACTGTTTTTT.

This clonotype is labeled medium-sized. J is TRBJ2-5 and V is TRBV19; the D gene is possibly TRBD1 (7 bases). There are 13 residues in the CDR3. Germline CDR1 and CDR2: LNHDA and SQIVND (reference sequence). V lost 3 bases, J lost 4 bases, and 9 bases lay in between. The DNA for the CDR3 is TGTGCCAGTAGTATTCAGGGGGGAGAGACCCAGTACTTC. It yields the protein CASSIQGGETQYF.

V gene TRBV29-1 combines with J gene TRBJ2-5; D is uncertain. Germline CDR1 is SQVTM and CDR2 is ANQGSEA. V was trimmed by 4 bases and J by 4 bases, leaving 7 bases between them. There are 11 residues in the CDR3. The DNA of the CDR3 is TGCAGCGTTGGAAAGGGAGAGACCCAGTACTTC. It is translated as CSVGKGETQYF.

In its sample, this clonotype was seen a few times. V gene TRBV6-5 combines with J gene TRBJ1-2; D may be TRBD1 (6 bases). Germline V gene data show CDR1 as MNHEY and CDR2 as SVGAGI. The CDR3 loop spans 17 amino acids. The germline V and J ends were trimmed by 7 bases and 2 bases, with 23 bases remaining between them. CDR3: CASNLGGVPLSNYGYTF. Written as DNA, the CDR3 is TGTGCCAGCAATCTAGGGGGAGTCCCCTTGTCAAACTATGGCTACACCTTC.

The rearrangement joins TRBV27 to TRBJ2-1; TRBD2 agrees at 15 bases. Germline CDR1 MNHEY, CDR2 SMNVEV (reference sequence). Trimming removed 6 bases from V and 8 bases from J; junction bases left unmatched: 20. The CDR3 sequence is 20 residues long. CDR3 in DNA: TGTGCCAGCAGCCGGACTAGCGGGGGGGGGGGGGGGGGGGGGATGGATGAGCAGTTCTTC. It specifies CASSRTSGGGGGGGMDEQFF.

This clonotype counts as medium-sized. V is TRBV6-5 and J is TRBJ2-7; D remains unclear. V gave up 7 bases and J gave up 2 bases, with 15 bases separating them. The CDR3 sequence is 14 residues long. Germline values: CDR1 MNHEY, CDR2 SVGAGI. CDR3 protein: CASKPVVGTYEQYF. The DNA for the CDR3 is TGTGCCAGCAAACCCGTCGTAGGAACCTACGAGCAGTACTTC.

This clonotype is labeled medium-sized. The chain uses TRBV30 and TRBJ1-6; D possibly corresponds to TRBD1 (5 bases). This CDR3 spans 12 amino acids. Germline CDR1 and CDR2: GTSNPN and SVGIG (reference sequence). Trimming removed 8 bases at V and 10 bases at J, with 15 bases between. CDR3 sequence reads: CAGGWRSSPLHF. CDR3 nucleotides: TGTGCCGGGGGTTGGCGGTCCTCACCCCTCCACTTT.

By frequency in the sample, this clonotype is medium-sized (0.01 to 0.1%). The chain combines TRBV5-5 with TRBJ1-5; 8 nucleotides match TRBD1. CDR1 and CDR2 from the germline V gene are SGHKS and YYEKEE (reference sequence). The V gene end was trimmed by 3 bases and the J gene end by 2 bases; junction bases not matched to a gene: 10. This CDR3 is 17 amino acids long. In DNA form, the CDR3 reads TGTGCCAGCAGCTATACCACGGACAGGGCTCGCAATCAGCCCCAGCATTTT. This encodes CASSYTTDRARNQPQHF.

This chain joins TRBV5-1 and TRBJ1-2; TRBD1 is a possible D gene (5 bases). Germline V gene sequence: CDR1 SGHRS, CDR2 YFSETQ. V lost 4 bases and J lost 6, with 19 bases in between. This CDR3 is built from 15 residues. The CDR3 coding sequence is TGCGCCAGCAGCCCCCGGGGCCCGCCCCTTGATGGCTACACCTTC. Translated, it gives CASSPRGPPLDGYTF.

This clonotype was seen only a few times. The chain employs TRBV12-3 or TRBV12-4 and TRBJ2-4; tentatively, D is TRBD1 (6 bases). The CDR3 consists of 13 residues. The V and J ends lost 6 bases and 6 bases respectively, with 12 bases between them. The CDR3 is CASSTDSLNIQYF. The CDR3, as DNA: TGTGCCAGCAGCACGGACAGCTTAAACATTCAGTACTTC.

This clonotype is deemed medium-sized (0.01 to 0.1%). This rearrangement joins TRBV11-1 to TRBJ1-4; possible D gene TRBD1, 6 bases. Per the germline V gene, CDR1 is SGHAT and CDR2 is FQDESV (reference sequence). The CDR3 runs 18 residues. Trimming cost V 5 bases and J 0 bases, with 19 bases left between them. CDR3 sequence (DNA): TGTGCCAGCAGCCCGCTACAGGGAGAGGATTCAACTAATGAAAAACTGTTTTTT. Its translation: CASSPLQGEDSTNEKLFF.

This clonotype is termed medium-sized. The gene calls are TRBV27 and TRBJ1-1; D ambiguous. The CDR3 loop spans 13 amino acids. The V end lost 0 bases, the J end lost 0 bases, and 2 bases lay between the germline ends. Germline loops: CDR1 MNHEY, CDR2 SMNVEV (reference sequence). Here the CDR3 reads CASSLSLNTEAFF. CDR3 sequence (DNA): TGTGCCAGCAGTTTATCACTGAACACTGAAGCTTTCTTT.

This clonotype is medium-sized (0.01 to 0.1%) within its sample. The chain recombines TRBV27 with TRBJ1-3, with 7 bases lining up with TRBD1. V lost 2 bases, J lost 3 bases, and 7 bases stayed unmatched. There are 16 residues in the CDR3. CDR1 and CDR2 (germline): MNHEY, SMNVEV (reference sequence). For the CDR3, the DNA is TGTGCCAGCAGTTTAGCCGGGACAGCCAGTGGAAACACCATATATTTT. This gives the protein CASSLAGTASGNTIYF.

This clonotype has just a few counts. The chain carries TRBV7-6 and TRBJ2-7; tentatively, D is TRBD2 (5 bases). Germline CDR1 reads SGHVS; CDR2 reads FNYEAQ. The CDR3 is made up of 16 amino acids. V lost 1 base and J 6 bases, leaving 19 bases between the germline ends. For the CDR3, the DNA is TGTGCCAGCAGCTTAGTGCTGGGAGAGGGCGTCGGCGAGCAGTACTTC. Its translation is CASSLVLGEGVGEQYF.

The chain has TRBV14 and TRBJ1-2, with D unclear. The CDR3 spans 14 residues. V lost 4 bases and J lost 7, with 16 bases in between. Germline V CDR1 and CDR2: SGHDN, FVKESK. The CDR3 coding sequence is TGTGCCAGCAGCCCTCAGGACGAGGCGAGTGGCTACACCTTC. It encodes CASSPQDEASGYTF.

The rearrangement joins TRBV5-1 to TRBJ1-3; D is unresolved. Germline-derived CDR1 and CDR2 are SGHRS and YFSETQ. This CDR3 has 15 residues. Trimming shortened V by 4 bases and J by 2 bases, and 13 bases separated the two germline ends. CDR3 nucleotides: TGCGCCAGCAGCCCCCTATCCAGTCCTGGAAACACCATATATTTT. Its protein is CASSPLSSPGNTIYF.

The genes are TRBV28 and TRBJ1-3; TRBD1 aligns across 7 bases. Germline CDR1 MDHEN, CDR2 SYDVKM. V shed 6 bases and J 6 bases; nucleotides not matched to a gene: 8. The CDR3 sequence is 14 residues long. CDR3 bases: TGTGCCAGCAGGGGAGGGACAGCGGAAAACACCATATATTTT. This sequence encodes CASRGGTAENTIYF. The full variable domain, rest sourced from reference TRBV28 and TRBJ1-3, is DVKVTQSSRYLVKRTGEKVFLECVQDMDHENMFWYRQDPGLGLRLIYFSYDVKMKEKGDIPEGYSVSREKKERFSLILESASTNQTSMYLCASRGGTAENTIYFGEGSWLTVV.